The rows below give T cell receptor beta chains drawn from one sample of a study of cytomegalovirus exposure and HLA in healthy donors. The data were produced by immunoSEQ multiplex PCR, yet TCRdb's version contains in-frame clones alone and is incomplete. The table has 150,000 or so clones, about three quarters seen once. Sequences were obtained from PBMCs. The origin of the receptors is a female donor in good health and CMV-seronegative. The conserved cysteine and the conserved F or W are not part of the CDR3 here. Fields, in order: clone size, V gene, J gene, CDR3 protein. Where a row states a size, it is once, few, many or the class of an expanded clone; other rows omit it.

few	TRBV4-1	TRBJ1-2	ASSQDFGFGYT
-	TRBV28	TRBJ1-4	ASSLGTDEKLF
-	TRBV7-9	TRBJ2-4	ASSLDRGREIQY
-	TRBV7-2	TRBJ2-2	ASSLPTGVYTGELF
-	TRBV7-2	TRBJ1-1	ASRTGQGAYTEAF
-	TRBV7-2	TRBJ2-2	ASSAGLALNTGELF
-	TRBV28	TRBJ2-5	ASSWDRGNTKY
-	TRBV4-2	TRBJ2-1	ASSHGLAETSYNEQF
-	TRBV5-1	-	ASSLGTGLLSYEQY
-	TRBV19	TRBJ1-2	ASETLTGGNRASGYT
-	TRBV4-2	TRBJ1-3	ASSQDPQGSSGNTIY
-	TRBV7-2	TRBJ2-5	ASSTVAGGLQTQY
-	TRBV28	TRBJ2-1	ASFPGTSGYYNEQF
few	TRBV9	TRBJ1-6	ASSSPGQGNSPLH
-	TRBV30	TRBJ2-7	AWSELAGIGQGEQY
-	TRBV4-3	TRBJ2-2	ASSQGGGRTGELF
-	TRBV4-1	TRBJ2-1	ASSHPEGGGHYNEQF
-	TRBV28	TRBJ2-7	ASTLGLAGRFSYEQY
-	TRBV5-6	TRBJ1-5	ASSLAGWGINQPQH
-	TRBV19	TRBJ2-1	ASSISAGAEQF
-	TRBV30	TRBJ2-7	AWGLLGAGPYEQY
-	TRBV19	TRBJ1-5	ASFGPGEQPQH
few	TRBV9	TRBJ2-1	ASSPRGLAGNEQF
once	TRBV19	TRBJ2-7	ASSIGQGCEQY
few	TRBV19	TRBJ1-5	ASSTQVSGNQPQH
few	TRBV7-6	TRBJ2-4	ASSEGQGGIQY
-	TRBV30	TRBJ1-4	AWRGQDGEKLF
few	TRBV28	TRBJ2-7	ASSASYEQY
-	TRBV6-5	TRBJ2-7	ASSSGRRQPIYEQY
-	TRBV21-1	TRBJ2-7	ASSRRGVATSYEQY
-	TRBV10-1	TRBJ2-5	ASSASLAGGGRGNQY
few	TRBV28	TRBJ2-3	ASSSSVSDTQY
-	TRBV10-3	TRBJ1-4	ATGRDNNEKLF
-	TRBV2	TRBJ1-2	ASSGRRGPG
-	TRBV4-3	TRBJ1-2	ASSHTVGGTGRTYGYT
-	TRBV19	TRBJ2-7	ASSMWTHSYEQY
-	TRBV19	TRBJ1-1	ASSPGGAGNTEAF
-	TRBV5-4	TRBJ2-7	ASSAPDRGLVYEQH
-	TRBV6-5	TRBJ1-6	ASSRTGGRGDPLH
-	TRBV30	TRBJ2-1	AWSSGTSSYNEQF
-	TRBV5-1	TRBJ2-1	ASSFDSSTGNEQF
-	TRBV9	TRBJ2-7	ASSRTSGAYEQY
few	TRBV30	TRBJ1-1	AWNNRGRNTEAF
-	TRBV11-1	TRBJ2-1	ASSSTEALLAYNEQF
-	TRBV30	TRBJ1-4	AWSAGQPPRANEKLF
-	TRBV7-9	TRBJ1-6	SGSDRENSPLH
once	TRBV10-1	TRBJ1-5	ASSGGQADNQPQH
-	TRBV29-1	TRBJ1-4	SVSPGVEKLF
-	TRBV10-3	TRBJ2-7	AISESREQY
few	TRBV13	TRBJ2-2	ASSVGLAGAGGELF
-	TRBV7-2	TRBJ2-7	ASSLSGGVYEQY
-	TRBV7-3	TRBJ1-1	ASSLTQTTNTEAF
-	TRBV10-1	TRBJ2-3	ASSESGQGNTQY
-	TRBV7-9	TRBJ1-3	ASSSHREYPKFSGNTIY
-	TRBV28	TRBJ1-2	ASTETGYGYT
-	TRBV20-1	TRBJ1-1	SVAGGTEAF
-	TRBV19	TRBJ1-2	ASSKYRGPQPYGYT
-	TRBV5-4	TRBJ2-5	ASSQRSSGLGTQY
-	TRBV7-2	TRBJ2-3	ASSFLSFRGTDTQY